This T cell receptor beta chain is from a study of cytotoxic CD8 clonotypes in ibrutinib-treated CLL. CDR3 length equals 16 residues. V was pared by 2 bases and J by 1 base, with 12 bases between. Germline CDR1 reads PRHDT; CDR2 reads FYEKMQ (reference sequence). The planned depth of sequencing spanned 1 in 200,000 to 1 in 1 million T cells. Measured with immunoSEQ multiplex PCR; TCRdb has only the in-frame clones, and not every one. The profile shows about 140,000 clones, about 76% of them singletons. The rearrangement uses TRBV13 and TRBJ2-4, with D possibly being TRBD1 (6 bases). This TCR came from a human donor with chronic lymphocytic leukemia. This specimen was PBMCs, taken after 24 months of ibrutinib treatment. The CDR3 sequence is CASSLLGARAKNIQYF. The CDR3, as DNA: TGTGCCAGCAGCTTATTGGGGGCGCGGGCCAAAAACATTCAGTACTTC.